This T cell receptor beta chain appears in the sequencing data of a study of T cells in Graves' hyperthyroidism and ophthalmopathy (dated by TCRdb to 2018 to 2020). As for the study more broadly: Peripheral blood was sampled at the time of initial diagnosis, prior to any treatment. To identify TCR V-J signatures that set the groups apart, the researchers used a discovery cohort of 90 to 100 patients, made up of under 50 with Graves' ophthalmopathy and about 60 with stable Graves' hyperthyroidism. Prospective prediction of ophthalmopathy was tested in an independent validation cohort of 18 hyperthyroidism patients and roughly 16 patients who later progressed to ophthalmopathy. For training and testing, the 100 or so patients in the discovery cohort were randomly divided in a 7:3 ratio. In about six Graves' hyperthyroidism patients, the study also compared T-cell repertoires from thyroid tissue with T-cell repertoires from blood. After sampling, hyperthyroidism patients received methimazole starting at 30 mg daily, and ophthalmopathy patients received high-dose intravenous methylprednisolone. The paper describes TCR Vbeta CDR3 sequencing of 140 or so peripheral blood samples, made up of approximately 40 ophthalmopathy patients, 70 to 80 hyperthyroidism patients and about 17 progressor patients.

V is trimmed back by 1 base and J by 1 base, and the junction contains 7 bases that no gene match accounts for. As encoded in the germline V gene (reference sequence), CDR1 is SEHNR while CDR2 is FQNEAQ. Spanning cysteine to phenylalanine, the CDR3 consists of 18 amino acids. The sequence is cut down to CDR3 DNA, 54 bases in frame from base 1. The TCR beta CDR3 regions were amplified from RNA transcripts. The TCR CDR3 was subjected to a first round of RT-PCR using the HTBI primer set and the Qiagen OneStep RT-PCR kit. A second multiplex PCR round built the libraries, followed by size selection and purification. The libraries were sequenced on an Illumina HiSeq2000 using paired-end 100 bp reads. On the authors' methods: SOAPnuke was used to process the raw data, with reads discarded if the reads contained adapters or uncalled bases, had a mean Phred below 15, or lacked an exact constant-primer or identifier match. COPE v1.2.5 was used to merge the high-quality paired reads, and each unique nucleotide sequence was defined as a clonotype. MiTCR v1.1 was used to align clonotypes to the IMGT TRBV, TRBD and TRBJ reference segments. Analysis was restricted to V-J combinations with a frequency above 0.0001, which covered roughly 99% of repertoires. A TCS score was defined as the ratio between F50 (clonal expansion) and ExV (chaos), using BLOSUM62-based TCRdist between CDR3 peptides within each V-J. Welch's t-statistics and random forest reduced roughly 530 V-J features to 13, which were used in a naive Bayes classifier (R e1071). TCRdb cleaned the public reads at Q25 with fastp, built clones with MiXCR and kept in-frame beta chains. Rows with one shared CDR3 protein collapse into an entry with the most common genes and DNA. These V and J calls originate from TCRdb's pipeline instead of the authors' own analysis. The sample profile shows about 380,000 distinct CDR3 sequences; roughly 18% of them were found once. The top ten clonotypes cover 40% of the sample.

Ophthalmopathy patients had moderately to severely active disease, Clinical Activity Score of at least 3, NOSPECS grade of at least 4, and duration under 3 months. Exclusion was applied to patients with uncontrolled infections, other autoimmune diseases, pregnancy or lactation. Diagnoses were established on the basis of clinical symptoms, serum thyroxine and TRAb, thyroid ultrasound, and orbital computed tomography. Ficoll-Paque density gradient centrifugation was used to isolate PBMCs from 10 ml of fresh peripheral blood. Trizol reagent was used to extract total RNA, and RNA quality was then checked on an Agilent 2100 Bioanalyzer. Findings and caveats that apply to the study as a whole: Most expanded thyroid clonotypes (frequency above 0.001) were also detected in blood, suggesting blood repertoires may reflect thyroid immune responses. Ophthalmopathy was separated from stable hyperthyroidism by a 13 V-J signature model, with around 90% sensitivity and about 81% specificity obtained in cross-validation and 80%/75% obtained in testing. Sample size was not statistically predetermined, and blinding of investigators to group allocation was not performed. In validation, progression to ophthalmopathy was predicted by the model with around 70% sensitivity and 72% to 80% specificity, a median of roughly 6.4 months before onset.

This clonotype was seen at least ten times. Which antigen it targets is not known. Per-nucleotide qualities are absent, and no much larger clonotype sits a single base away. Recombination linked TRBV7-9 to TRBJ2-5, with 12 bases matching TRBD2. Material: blood. The sequence was collected from a man younger than 35 with Graves' ophthalmopathy. The CDR3 in this case is CASSLGRLAGATQETQYF. DNA sequence: TGTGCCAGCAGCTTAGGTAGACTAGCGGGGGCAACCCAAGAGACCCAGTACTTC. The full variable domain, with segments outside the CDR3 supplied by the reference TRBV7-9 and TRBJ2-5 proteins, appears as DTGVSQNPRHKITKRGQNVTFRCDPISEHNRLYWYRQTLGQGPEFLTYFQNEAQLEKSRLLSDRFSAERPKGSFSTLEIQRTEQGDSAMYLCASSLGRLAGATQETQYFGPGTRLLVL.